The clone carrying this T cell receptor beta chain occurred a few times. Its specificity is unknown. This specimen belongs to a study of T cells after yellow fever vaccination. The study's findings and limits: Peaking on day 5 versus 15, the secondary response was faster but weaker. It was a small share of clonotypes that appeared in both CD4 and CD8 compartments.

The CDR3 is 14 residues long. Germline loops: CDR1 SGHTA, CDR2 FQGNSA. Trimming cost V 5 bases and J 0 bases, with 8 bases left between them. 5'RACE template switching added a universal primer site and UMIs to TCR cDNA. From the 5' RACE reads, TCRdb called clonotypes with MiXCR, one entry per CDR3 protein. Among more than 300,000 distinct CDR3 sequences listed, roughly 10% were seen once. The sequence came from a man younger than 35 who received the YFV17D yellow fever vaccine. The specimen comprised CD4+ T cells sorted from PBMCs, sampled 45 days after the yellow fever booster vaccination. The chain joins TRBV7-2 to TRBJ1-3; no clear D gene. The CDR3 bases are TGTGCCAGCAGCACCCCTGGCTCTGGAAACACCATATATTTT. It translates to CASSTPGSGNTIYF. Variable domain in full (rest from reference TRBV7-2 and TRBJ1-3): GAGVSQSPSNKVTEKGKDVELRCDPISGHTALYWYRQSLGQGLEFLIYFQGNSAPDKSGLPSDRFSAERTGGSVSTLTIQRTQQEDSAVYLCASSTPGSGNTIYFGEGSWLTVV.